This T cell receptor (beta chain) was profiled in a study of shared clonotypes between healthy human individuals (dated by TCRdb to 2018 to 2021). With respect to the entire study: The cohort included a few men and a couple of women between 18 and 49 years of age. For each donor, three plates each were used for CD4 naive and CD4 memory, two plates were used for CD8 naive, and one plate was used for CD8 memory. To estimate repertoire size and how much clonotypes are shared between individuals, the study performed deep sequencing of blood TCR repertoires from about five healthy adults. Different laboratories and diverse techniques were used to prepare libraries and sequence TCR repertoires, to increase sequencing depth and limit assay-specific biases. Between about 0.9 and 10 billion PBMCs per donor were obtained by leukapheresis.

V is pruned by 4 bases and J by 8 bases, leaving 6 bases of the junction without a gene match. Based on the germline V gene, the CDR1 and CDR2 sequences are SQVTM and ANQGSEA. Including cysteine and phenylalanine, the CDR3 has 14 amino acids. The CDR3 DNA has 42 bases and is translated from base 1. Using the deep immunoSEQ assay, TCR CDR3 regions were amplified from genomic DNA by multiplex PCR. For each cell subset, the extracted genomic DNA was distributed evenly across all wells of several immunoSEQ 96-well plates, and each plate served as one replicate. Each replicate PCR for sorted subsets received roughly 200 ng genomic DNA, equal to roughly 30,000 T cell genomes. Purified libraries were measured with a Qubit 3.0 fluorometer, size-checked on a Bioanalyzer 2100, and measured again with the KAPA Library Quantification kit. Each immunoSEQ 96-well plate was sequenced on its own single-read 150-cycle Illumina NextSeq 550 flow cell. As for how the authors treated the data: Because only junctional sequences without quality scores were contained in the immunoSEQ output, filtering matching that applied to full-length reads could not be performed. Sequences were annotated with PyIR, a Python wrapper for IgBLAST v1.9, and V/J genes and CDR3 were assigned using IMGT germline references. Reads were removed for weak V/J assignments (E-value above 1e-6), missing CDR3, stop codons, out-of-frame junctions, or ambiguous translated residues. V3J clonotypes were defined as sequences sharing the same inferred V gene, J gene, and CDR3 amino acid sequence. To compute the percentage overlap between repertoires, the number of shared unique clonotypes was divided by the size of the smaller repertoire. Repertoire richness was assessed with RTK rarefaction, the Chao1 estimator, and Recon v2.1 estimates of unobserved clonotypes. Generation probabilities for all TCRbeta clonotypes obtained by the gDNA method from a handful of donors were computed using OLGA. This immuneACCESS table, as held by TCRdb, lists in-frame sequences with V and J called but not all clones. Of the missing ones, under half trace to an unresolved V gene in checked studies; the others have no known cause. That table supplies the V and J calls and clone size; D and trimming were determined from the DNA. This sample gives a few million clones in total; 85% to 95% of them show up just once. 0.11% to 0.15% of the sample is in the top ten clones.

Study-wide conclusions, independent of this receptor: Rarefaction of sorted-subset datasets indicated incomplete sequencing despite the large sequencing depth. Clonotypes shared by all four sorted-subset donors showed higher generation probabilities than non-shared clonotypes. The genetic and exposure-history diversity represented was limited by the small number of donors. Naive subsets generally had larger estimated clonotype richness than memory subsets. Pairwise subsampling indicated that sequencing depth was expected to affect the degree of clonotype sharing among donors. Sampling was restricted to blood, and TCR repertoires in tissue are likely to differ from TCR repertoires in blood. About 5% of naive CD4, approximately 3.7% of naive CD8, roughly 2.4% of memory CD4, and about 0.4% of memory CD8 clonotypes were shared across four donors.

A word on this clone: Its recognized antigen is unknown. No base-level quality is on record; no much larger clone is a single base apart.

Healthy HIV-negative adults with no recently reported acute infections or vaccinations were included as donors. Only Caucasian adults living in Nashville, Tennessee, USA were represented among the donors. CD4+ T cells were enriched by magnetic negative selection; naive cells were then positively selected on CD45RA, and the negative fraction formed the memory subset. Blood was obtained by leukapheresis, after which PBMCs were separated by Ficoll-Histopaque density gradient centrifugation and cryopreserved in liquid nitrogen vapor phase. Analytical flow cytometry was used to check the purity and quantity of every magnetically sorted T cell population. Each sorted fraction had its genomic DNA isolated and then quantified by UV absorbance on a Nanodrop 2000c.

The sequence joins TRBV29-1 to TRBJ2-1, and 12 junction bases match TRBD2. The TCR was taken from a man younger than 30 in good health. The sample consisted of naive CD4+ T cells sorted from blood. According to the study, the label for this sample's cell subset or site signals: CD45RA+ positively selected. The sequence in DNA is TGCAGCGTTGGGGGGCTAGCGGGAGGGTATGAGCAGTTCTTC. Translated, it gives CSVGGLAGGYEQFF.